A selection of T cell receptor beta chains follows, all from one sample in a study of T cell responses to AZD1222 COVID-19 vaccine. Clones were sequenced by immunoSEQ multiplex PCR, and TCRdb holds only the in-frame ones, with some missing. Found here are around 130,000 clones, roughly nine tenths of them singletons; the top ten hold roughly 5.4%. Sample: peripheral blood, taken on day 0 of AZD1222 vaccination. These receptors came from an adult in good health. Each CDR3 is given with its conserved first and last residue. D genes are given only for firm matches. Clone size is not always given. Where it is, it says once, few, many or a class for expanded clones.

size: -; length: 15; J: TRBJ1-1; V: TRBV6-5; D: -; CDR3: CASSSPAGVDTEAFF; DNA: TGTGCCAGCAGTTCCCCCGCAGGGGTTGACACTGAAGCTTTCTTT
size: -; length: 13; J: TRBJ2-7; V: TRBV10-3; D: TRBD1; CDR3: CAINRGSNYEQYF; DNA: TGTGCCATCAACAGGGGTAGCAACTACGAGCAGTACTTC
size: -; length: 13; J: TRBJ2-2; V: TRBV24-1; D: -; CDR3: CATSDGGSGELFF; DNA: TGTGCCACCAGTGATGGGGGGAGCGGGGAGCTGTTTTTT
size: -; length: 14; J: TRBJ1-2; V: TRBV28; D: -; CDR3: CASSSGGTSYGYTF; DNA: TGTGCCAGCAGTTCCGGGGGGACAAGCTATGGCTACACCTTC
size: -; length: 14; J: TRBJ1-5; V: TRBV27; D: -; CDR3: CASSFRRRNQPQHF; DNA: TGTGCCAGCAGTTTTCGGCGGAGGAATCAGCCCCAGCATTTT
size: once; length: 13; J: TRBJ1-1; V: TRBV9; D: -; CDR3: CASSVAGNTEAFF; DNA: TGTGCCAGCAGCGTAGCTGGAAACACTGAAGCTTTCTTT
size: -; length: 14; J: TRBJ2-1; V: TRBV11-3; D: -; CDR3: CASSLTGSVDEQFF; DNA: TGTGCCAGCAGCTTAACAGGGTCAGTAGATGAGCAGTTCTTC
size: -; length: 13; J: TRBJ1-2; V: TRBV12-3/TRBV12-4; D: -; CDR3: CASRGRGRRGYTF; DNA: TGTGCCAGCAGGGGACGAGGGCGGCGTGGCTACACCTTC
size: -; length: 15; J: TRBJ2-5; V: TRBV6-5; D: TRBD1; CDR3: CASSYRGDRGETQYF; DNA: TGTGCCAGCAGTTACAGGGGGGACAGGGGCGAGACCCAGTACTTC
size: -; length: 16; J: TRBJ1-3; V: TRBV11-2; D: -; CDR3: CASSPGLLATGNTIYF; DNA: TGTGCCAGCAGCCCAGGACTGCTCGCCACTGGAAACACCATATATTTT
size: -; length: 14; J: TRBJ1-6; V: TRBV19; D: -; CDR3: CASRRDLTIQALHF; DNA: TGTGCCAGCAGAAGGGATCTCACCATTCAGGCCCTCCACTTT
size: -; length: 15; J: TRBJ2-3; V: TRBV3-1/TRBV3-2; D: -; CDR3: CASSQPAGPTDTQYF; DNA: TGTGCCAGCAGCCAACCAGCAGGTCCCACAGATACGCAGTATTTT
size: -; length: 15; J: TRBJ2-5; V: TRBV9; D: TRBD2; CDR3: CASSGSGGAQETQYF; DNA: TGTGCCAGCAGCGGCTCGGGGGGGGCGCAAGAGACCCAGTACTTC
size: -; length: 13; J: TRBJ2-1; V: TRBV2; D: -; CDR3: CASGRSSYNEQFF; DNA: TGTGCCAGCGGGAGGAGCTCCTACAATGAGCAGTTCTTC
size: -; length: 14; J: TRBJ1-1; V: TRBV3-1/TRBV3-2; D: -; CDR3: CASSLDAAVTEAFF; DNA: TGTGCCAGCAGCCTAGACGCTGCGGTCACTGAAGCTTTCTTT
size: -; length: 13; J: TRBJ2-1; V: TRBV24-1; D: -; CDR3: CATSAATSHEQFF; DNA: TGTGCCACCAGTGCCGCTACTTCTCATGAGCAGTTCTTC
size: -; length: 14; J: TRBJ1-4; V: TRBV28; D: -; CDR3: CASTNGGGWEKLFF; DNA: TGTGCCAGTACCAACGGGGGAGGTTGGGAAAAACTGTTTTTT
size: -; length: 14; J: TRBJ2-1; V: TRBV20-1; D: -; CDR3: CSASWGTGNNEQFF; DNA: TGCAGTGCCAGTTGGGGGACTGGAAACAATGAGCAGTTCTTC
size: -; length: 14; J: TRBJ1-5; V: TRBV28; D: TRBD1; CDR3: CAIQGQGGNQPQHF; DNA: TGTGCCATCCAGGGACAGGGGGGCAATCAGCCCCAGCATTTT
size: once; length: 13; J: TRBJ1-1; V: TRBV28; D: -; CDR3: CASSPGGETEAFF; DNA: TGTGCCAGCAGCCCGGGGGGGGAGACTGAAGCTTTCTTT
size: -; length: 14; J: TRBJ2-1; V: TRBV28; D: -; CDR3: CASSLPDRINEQFF; DNA: TGTGCCAGCAGTTTACCTGACAGGATCAATGAGCAGTTCTTC